The clone carrying this T cell receptor beta chain was seen only once. The antigen remains undetermined. This entry comes from a study of shared clonotypes between healthy human individuals. Study results and caveats: Only blood was sampled, and tissue TCR repertoires likely differ from blood ones. Larger richness was generally estimated for naive than memory subsets.

There are 13 residues in the CDR3. V was trimmed by 2 bases and J by 3 bases, leaving 8 bases between them. The germline CDR1 and CDR2 sequences are MNHEY and SMNVEV (reference sequence). As originally analysed: Owing to the provision of junction-only sequences devoid of quality scores by immunoSEQ, filtering differed. Produced via immunoSEQ multiplex PCR; TCRdb's table is partial and in-frame only. V and J calls and clone size are copied from that table; D and trimming were computed from the DNA. The sample shows around 640,000 clones, approximately 96% of them seen only once. Naivety among CD8 cells was defined by CD45RO negativity and positive CCR7 selection, thereby excluding terminally differentiated effector memory CD45RA+ cells.

This rearrangement joins TRBV27 to TRBJ2-7; D unclear. Source material: naive CD8+ T cells sorted from blood. The receptor's source is a woman aged 25 to 39 in good health. The CDR3 DNA sequence: TGTGCCAGCAGTTTACGGAATTACTACGAGCAGTACTTC. Translation: CASSLRNYYEQYF.